The rows below give T cell receptor beta chains drawn from one sample of a study of early T cells in non-severe SARS-CoV-2 infection. TCRdb fed the 5' RACE reads into MiXCR, producing one record per CDR3 protein. The sample has 95,000 to 120,000 distinct CDR3 sequences, 9.5% to 13% seen once. Sequenced material: whole blood. These receptors were taken from an adult who was a healthcare worker with PCR-confirmed SARS-CoV-2 infection or an uninfected control (not recorded which). Both conserved end residues are part of each CDR3. D genes are given only for firm matches. Clone size is not always given. Where it is, it says once, few, many or a class for expanded clones.

TRBJ2-7 few TRBD1 TRBV3-1 TGTGCCAGCAGCCTATCAGCAGGGGGCTACGAGCAGTACTTC CASSLSAGGYEQYF
TRBJ1-3 - - TRBV24-1 TGTGCCGTGGACTCTGGAAACACCATATATTTT CAVDSGNTIYF
TRBJ1-5 many TRBD1 TRBV10-3 TGTGCCATCAGTTCCGGGACAGTCAATCAGCCCCAGCATTTT CAISSGTVNQPQHF
TRBJ1-5 few - TRBV19 TGTGCCAGTAGTATAGAAATCCGGACCTCCAATCAGCCCCAGCATTTT CASSIEIRTSNQPQHF
TRBJ2-3 - - TRBV6-1 TGTGCCAGCTCCCTAGTGATGACAGCCGTGGGTACAGATACGCAGTATTTT CASSLVMTAVGTDTQYF
TRBJ2-1 - - TRBV11-2 TGTGCCAGCAGCCTAATTGGGCTCGGGGATGAGCAGTTCTTC CASSLIGLGDEQFF
TRBJ1-1 - - TRBV10-3 TGTGCCATCAGTACAGGGCTAAACACTGAAGCTTTCTTT CAISTGLNTEAFF
TRBJ2-3 many TRBD1 TRBV13 TGTGCCAGCAGCAAACCGACAGGGCCTAGCACAGATACGCAGTATTTT CASSKPTGPSTDTQYF
TRBJ1-1 - - TRBV3-1 TGTGCCAGCAGCCCGCTGACGGGGTCTGGCACTGAAGCTTTCTTT CASSPLTGSGTEAFF
TRBJ2-1 many - TRBV6-5 TGTGCCAGCCTACCTCCCGGAGGGGGCTCCTACAATGAGCAGTTCTTC CASLPPGGGSYNEQFF
TRBJ1-5 - - TRBV5-4 TGTGCCAGCAGCTCGTCCGGAGCCCAAAATCAGCCCCAGCATTTT CASSSSGAQNQPQHF
TRBJ1-1 few - TRBV12-3/TRBV12-4 TGTGCCAGCACCCCCAGGCTGACCCTTGAAGCTTTCTTT CASTPRLTLEAFF
TRBJ1-6 - TRBD1 TRBV12-3/TRBV12-4 TGTGCCAGCACCAAGGGACAGTATAATTCACCCCTCCACTTT CASTKGQYNSPLHF
TRBJ1-6 few - TRBV13 TGTGCCAGCAGCTTAGGAGGGTCCGCGTATAATTCACCCCTCCACTTT CASSLGGSAYNSPLHF
TRBJ2-5 few - TRBV29-1 TGCAGCGTTGAAGCGGAAGAGGTTGGGGAGACCCAGTACTTC CSVEAEEVGETQYF
TRBJ2-7 once TRBD1 TRBV6-5 TGTGCCAGCAGCCAGTGGACAGGGGACCACGAGCAGTACTTC CASSQWTGDHEQYF
TRBJ1-1 once - TRBV29-1 TGCAGCGTATGGACAGAGAACACTGAAGCTTTCTTT CSVWTENTEAFF
TRBJ2-7 many TRBD1 TRBV28 TGTGCCATCACCACTCCCGGGACAGGGTCCTACGAGCAGTACTTC CAITTPGTGSYEQYF
TRBJ1-1 many - TRBV27 TGTGCCGTCGGGCCGGCAGGGCTCAAAGGCACTGAAGCTTTCTTT CAVGPAGLKGTEAFF
TRBJ1-5 - - TRBV3-1 TGTGCCAGCAGCCAAGACGGCAACAATCAGCCCCAGCATTTT CASSQDGNNQPQHF
TRBJ2-1 - - TRBV10-3 TGTGCCATCAGACTAGGGAACAATGAGCAGTTCTTC CAIRLGNNEQFF
TRBJ2-3 - TRBD2 TRBV29-1 TGCAGCGTTGAAACGGAAGCGGGAGGAACAGATACGCAGTATTTT CSVETEAGGTDTQYF
TRBJ1-1 - - TRBV2 TGTGCCAGCAGTGAAGCGAGCAGCAAAGGGAACACTGAAGCTTTCTTT CASSEASSKGNTEAFF
TRBJ2-7 few - TRBV29-1 TGCAGCGTTGCCGTCAGTATCTACGAGCAGTACTTC CSVAVSIYEQYF
TRBJ1-1 - TRBD1 TRBV6-1 TGTGCCAGCGAGAACAGGGGTCTGAACACTGAAGCTTTCTTT CASENRGLNTEAFF
TRBJ1-3 many - TRBV7-2 TGTGCCAGCACCTTATCGAGGGTATCCTCTGGAAACACCATATATTTT CASTLSRVSSGNTIYF
TRBJ1-2 many - TRBV28 TGTGCCAGCAGTTTTCGGGGCTACTATGGCTACACCTTC CASSFRGYYGYTF
TRBJ2-2 many - TRBV29-1 TGCAGCGTTAGGGGATTGGTGCGGGGGAACACCGGGGAGCTGTTTTTT CSVRGLVRGNTGELFF
TRBJ2-3 many - TRBV27 TGTGCCAGCAGTTTTAGCGCCGCGGGAACAGATACGCAGTATTTT CASSFSAAGTDTQYF
TRBJ2-5 many TRBD2 TRBV29-1 TGCAGCGTTCAGTCTAGCGGCCCAGAGACCCAGTACTTC CSVQSSGPETQYF
TRBJ2-2 many - TRBV12-3/TRBV12-4 TGTGCCAGCAGTTTAGCGGGAGCTTCTACCGGGGAGCTGTTTTTT CASSLAGASTGELFF
TRBJ1-2 few - TRBV3-1 TGTGCCAGCAGCCGGGGCTTCTCAGGGTATGGCTACACCTTC CASSRGFSGYGYTF
TRBJ2-7 many TRBD2 TRBV7-2 TGTGCCAGCAGCTTAGATGGGGGGACTAGGTCCTACGAGCAGTACTTC CASSLDGGTRSYEQYF
TRBJ2-1 many - TRBV30 TGTGCCTGGACAAAGACCAATGAGCAGTTCTTC CAWTKTNEQFF
TRBJ2-1 many - TRBV4-1 TGCGCCAGCAGCCATGATCAGGGGCGGACTTCCTATTACAATGAGCAGTTCTTC CASSHDQGRTSYYNEQFF
TRBJ1-1 few - TRBV7-2 TGTGCCAGCGGAATTGCCGGGAAGGACACTGAACCTTTCTTT CASGIAGKDTEPFF
TRBJ2-3 few - TRBV19 TGTGCCAGTAGTATCGGCAGGCCAAATTGGGCAGATACGCAGTATTTT CASSIGRPNWADTQYF
TRBJ1-2 few TRBD1 TRBV6-5 TGTGCCAGCACCGGACAGGGGCTCTATGGCTACACCTTC CASTGQGLYGYTF
TRBJ2-3 - - TRBV18 TGTGCCAGCTCATATATTTCCGGAGATACGCAGTATTTT CASSYISGDTQYF
TRBJ1-6 - - TRBV5-5 TGTGCCAGCAGCCTCTTCATGGGTACGGGGGATTCACCCCTCCACTTT CASSLFMGTGDSPLHF
TRBJ1-3 few TRBD1 TRBV6-5 TGTGCCAGCAGTAAGGGTCCGGGACAGGGGGCCGGAAACACCATATATTTT CASSKGPGQGAGNTIYF
TRBJ1-1 once - TRBV29-1 TGCAGCGCTTCCAGTGGCACTGAAGCTTTCTTT CSASSGTEAFF
TRBJ2-5 few - TRBV29-1 TGCAGCGCCCCAGTATACCAAGAGACCCAGTACTTC CSAPVYQETQYF
TRBJ1-3 - - TRBV25-1 TGTGCCAGCAGTGAGTCTCGGGCCCCTGGAAACGCCATATATTTT CASSESRAPGNAIYF
TRBJ2-1 - TRBD2 TRBV10-3 TGTGCCAGCGCCTTAGCGGGAGGAAATGAGCAGTTCTTC CASALAGGNEQFF
TRBJ2-7 - - TRBV11-2 TGTGCCAGCAGCTTAAAGCGGGTAGACGAGCAGTACTTC CASSLKRVDEQYF
TRBJ1-2 - TRBD1 TRBV12-3/TRBV12-4 TGTGCCAGCAGTCCCCAGACTCGGACAGGCTACGGGTATGGCTACACCTTC CASSPQTRTGYGYGYTF
TRBJ1-4 few - TRBV20-1 TGCAGTGCTAGTGGCCAAAGGGGGGCAACTAATGAAAAACTGTTTTTT CSASGQRGATNEKLFF
TRBJ2-3 - - TRBV6-1 TGTGCCAGCAGAGACAGGAGCACAGATACGCAGTATTTT CASRDRSTDTQYF
TRBJ1-3 few - TRBV20-1 TGCAGTGCTAGCGACAGGAGCTCTGGAAACACCATATATTTT CSASDRSSGNTIYF
TRBJ2-7 few TRBD2 TRBV29-1 TGCAGCGTGCTAGGGGGGACTAGCGGGAAGGCCGAGCAGTACTTC CSVLGGTSGKAEQYF
TRBJ2-1 many TRBD2 TRBV11-2 TGTGCCAGCAGCCCCCGGACTAGAGGAATGGACAATGAGCAGTTCTTC CASSPRTRGMDNEQFF
TRBJ2-3 few TRBD2 TRBV20-1 TGCAGTGCTAGCGGGGGGGCCGATACGCAGTATTTT CSASGGADTQYF
TRBJ2-2 few - TRBV5-1 TGCGCCAGCAGCTTCGACCTCCCGAACACCGGGGAGCTGTTTTTT CASSFDLPNTGELFF
TRBJ1-1 many TRBD1 TRBV20-1 TGCAGTGCTAGGAGGGACAGGGGGTACACTGAAGCTTTCTTT CSARRDRGYTEAFF